This T cell receptor (beta chain) derives from a study of T cells in Graves' hyperthyroidism and ophthalmopathy. On the study more broadly: Pretreatment peripheral blood was obtained at initial diagnosis. General study results and limits: Blood shared most expanded thyroid clonotypes above 0.001.

What was amplified from RNA transcripts were TCR beta CDR3 regions. The HTBI primer set drove a first-round RT-PCR of the TCR CDR3. In TCRdb, the multiplex PCR reads were re-called with MiXCR into one record per CDR3 protein. The sample contains around 560,000 distinct CDR3 sequences, over 15% of which appear only once. The CDR3 is 16 amino acids. V shed 6 bases, J shed 0 bases, and the junction held 5 bases outside the gene matches. Looked up from germline, CDR1 is MNHNS and CDR2 is SASEGT. No ophthalmopathy progression within 18 months constituted stable Graves' hyperthyroidism. This clonotype was counted ten times or more. No antigen is known for it.

This clonotype was obtained from a woman aged 18-29 years with Graves' hyperthyroidism. Sequences were obtained from blood. This rearrangement joins TRBV6-1 to TRBJ2-1, with 10 bases matching TRBD2. CDR3 residues: CASSSAGGRSYNEQFF. The CDR3 DNA sequence: TGTGCCAGCAGCTCAGCGGGGGGGCGCTCCTACAATGAGCAGTTCTTC.